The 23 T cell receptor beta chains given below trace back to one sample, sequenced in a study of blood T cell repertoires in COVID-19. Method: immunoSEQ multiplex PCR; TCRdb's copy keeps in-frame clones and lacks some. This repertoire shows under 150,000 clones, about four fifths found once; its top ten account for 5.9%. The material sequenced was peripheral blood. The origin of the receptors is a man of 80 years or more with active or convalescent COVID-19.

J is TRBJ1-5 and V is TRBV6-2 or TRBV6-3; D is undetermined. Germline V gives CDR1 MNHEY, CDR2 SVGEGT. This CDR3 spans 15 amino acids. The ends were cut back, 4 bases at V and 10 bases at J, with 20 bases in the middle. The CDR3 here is CASSSVKQIISPQHF. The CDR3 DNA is TGTGCCAGCAGTTCAGTTAAACAGATAATCAGCCCCCAGCATTTT.

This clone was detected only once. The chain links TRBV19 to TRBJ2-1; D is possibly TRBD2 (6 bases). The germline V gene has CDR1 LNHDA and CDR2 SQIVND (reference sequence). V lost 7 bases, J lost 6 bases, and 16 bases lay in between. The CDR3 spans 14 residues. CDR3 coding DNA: TGTGCCAGTATGAAAGGCGGGACTCGCAATGAGCAGTTCTTC. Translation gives CASMKGGTRNEQFF.

Here the CDR3 reads CASSSSFQETQYF. The CDR3 DNA sequence: TGCGCCAGCAGCTCCTCCTTCCAAGAGACCCAGTACTTC. J is TRBJ2-5 and V is TRBV5-1; D is unclear. The CDR3 extends over 13 amino acids. Trimming left V 3 bases short and J 1 base short, with 7 bases between. Germline loops: CDR1 SGHRS, CDR2 YFSETQ. Together with reference TRBV5-1 and TRBJ2-5, the CDR3 gives the full variable domain: KAGVTQTPRYLIKTRGQQVTLSCSPISGHRSVSWYQQTPGQGLQFLFEYFSETQRNKGNFPGRFSGRQFSNSRSEMNVSTLELGDSALYLCASSSSFQETQYFGPGTRLLVL.

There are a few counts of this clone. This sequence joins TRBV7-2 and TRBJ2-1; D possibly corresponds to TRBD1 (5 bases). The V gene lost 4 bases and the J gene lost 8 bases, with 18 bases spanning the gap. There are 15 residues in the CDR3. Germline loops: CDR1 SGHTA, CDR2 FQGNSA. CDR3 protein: CASSSRTMGRDEQFF. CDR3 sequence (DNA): TGTGCCAGCAGCTCCCGGACAATGGGTAGGGATGAGCAGTTCTTC. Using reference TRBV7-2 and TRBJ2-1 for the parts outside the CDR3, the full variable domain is GAGVSQSPSNKVTEKGKDVELRCDPISGHTALYWYRQSLGQGLEFLIYFQGNSAPDKSGLPSDRFSAERTGGSVSTLTIQRTQQEDSAVYLCASSSRTMGRDEQFFGPGTRLTVL.

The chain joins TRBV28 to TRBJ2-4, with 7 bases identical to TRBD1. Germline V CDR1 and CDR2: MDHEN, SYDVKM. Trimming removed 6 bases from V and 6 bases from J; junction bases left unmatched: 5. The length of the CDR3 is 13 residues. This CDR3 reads CASSRQGVNIQYF. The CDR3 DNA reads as TGTGCCAGCAGCAGACAGGGAGTAAACATTCAGTACTTC.

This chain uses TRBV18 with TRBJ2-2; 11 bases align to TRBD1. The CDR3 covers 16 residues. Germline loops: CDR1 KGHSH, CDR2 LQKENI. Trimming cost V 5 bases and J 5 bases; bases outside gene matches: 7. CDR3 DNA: TGTGCCAGCTCATCCAGCGGACAGGGGGCAACCGGGGAGCTGTTTTTT. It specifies CASSSSGQGATGELFF.

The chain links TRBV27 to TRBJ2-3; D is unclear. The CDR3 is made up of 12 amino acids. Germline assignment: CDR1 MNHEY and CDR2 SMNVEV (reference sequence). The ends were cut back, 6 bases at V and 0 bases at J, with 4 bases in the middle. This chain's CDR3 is CASRTSTDTQYF. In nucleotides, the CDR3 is TGTGCCAGCAGAACTAGCACAGATACGCAGTATTTT.

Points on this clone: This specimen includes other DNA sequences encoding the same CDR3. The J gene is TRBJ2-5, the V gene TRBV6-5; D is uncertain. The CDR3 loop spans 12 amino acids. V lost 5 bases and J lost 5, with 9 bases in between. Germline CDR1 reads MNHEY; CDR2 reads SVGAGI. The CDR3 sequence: CASSRAGETQYF. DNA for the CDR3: TGTGCCAGCAGTCGTGCAGGCGAGACCCAGTACTTC.

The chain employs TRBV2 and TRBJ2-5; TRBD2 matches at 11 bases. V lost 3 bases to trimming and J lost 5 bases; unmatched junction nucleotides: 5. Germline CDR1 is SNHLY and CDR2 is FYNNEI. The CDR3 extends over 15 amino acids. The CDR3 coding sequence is TGTGCCAGCAGTGAGATAGCGGGGGGGCAGGAGACCCAGTACTTC. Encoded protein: CASSEIAGGQETQYF.

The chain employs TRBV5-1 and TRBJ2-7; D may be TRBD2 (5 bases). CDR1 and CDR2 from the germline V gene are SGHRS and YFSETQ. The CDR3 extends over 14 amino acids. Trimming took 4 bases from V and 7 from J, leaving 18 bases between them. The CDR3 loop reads CASSPIAGEPEQYF. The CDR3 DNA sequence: TGCGCCAGCAGCCCGATCGCCGGGGAGCCTGAGCAGTACTTC.

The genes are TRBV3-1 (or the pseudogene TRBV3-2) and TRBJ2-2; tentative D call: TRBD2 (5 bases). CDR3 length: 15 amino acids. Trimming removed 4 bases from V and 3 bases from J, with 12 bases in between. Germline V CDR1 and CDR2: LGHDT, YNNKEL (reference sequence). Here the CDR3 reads CASSPLVGDTGELFF. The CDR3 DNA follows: TGTGCCAGCAGCCCACTCGTCGGGGACACCGGGGAGCTGTTTTTT.

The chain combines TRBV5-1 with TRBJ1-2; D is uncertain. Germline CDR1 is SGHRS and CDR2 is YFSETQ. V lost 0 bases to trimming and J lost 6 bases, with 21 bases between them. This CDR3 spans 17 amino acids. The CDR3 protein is CASSLESSSRPGDGYTF. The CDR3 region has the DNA TGCGCCAGCAGCTTGGAATCCAGTTCCAGGCCGGGAGATGGCTACACCTTC.

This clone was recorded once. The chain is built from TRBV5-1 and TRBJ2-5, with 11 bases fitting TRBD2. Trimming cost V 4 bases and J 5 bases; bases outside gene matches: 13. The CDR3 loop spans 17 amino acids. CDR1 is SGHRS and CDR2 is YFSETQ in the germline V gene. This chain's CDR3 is CASSPLASGGPGETQYF. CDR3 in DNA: TGCGCCAGCAGCCCCTTAGCTAGCGGGGGGCCGGGGGAGACCCAGTACTTC.

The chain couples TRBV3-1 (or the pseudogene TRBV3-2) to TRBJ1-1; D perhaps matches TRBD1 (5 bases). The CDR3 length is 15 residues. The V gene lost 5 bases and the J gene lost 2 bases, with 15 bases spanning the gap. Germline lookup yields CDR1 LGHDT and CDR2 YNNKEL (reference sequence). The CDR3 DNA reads TGTGCCAGCAGCGACGAGACAGTCCCTAACACTGAAGCTTTCTTT. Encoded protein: CASSDETVPNTEAFF.

The CDR3 spells CASSLRTGAGEQFF. The CDR3 coding sequence is TGTGCCAGCAGCTTACGGACAGGGGCAGGTGAGCAGTTCTTC. V gene TRBV11-2 combines with J gene TRBJ2-1; 9 bases align to TRBD1. The ends lost 2 bases at V and 9 bases at J; junction bases unmatched: 5. Germline CDR1 reads SGHAT; CDR2 reads FQNNGV. This CDR3 region has 14 residues.

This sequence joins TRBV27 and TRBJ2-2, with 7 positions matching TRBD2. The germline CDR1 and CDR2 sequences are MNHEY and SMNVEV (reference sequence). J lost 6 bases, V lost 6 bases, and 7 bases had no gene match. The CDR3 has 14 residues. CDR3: CASSLGGVSGELFF. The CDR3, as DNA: TGTGCCAGCAGCCTTGGGGGGGTATCCGGGGAGCTGTTTTTT.

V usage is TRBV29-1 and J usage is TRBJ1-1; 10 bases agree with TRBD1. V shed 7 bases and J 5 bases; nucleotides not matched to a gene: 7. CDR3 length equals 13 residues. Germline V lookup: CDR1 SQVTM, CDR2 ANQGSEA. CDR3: CSETGGIGTEAFF. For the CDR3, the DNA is TGCAGCGAGACAGGGGGCATAGGGACTGAAGCTTTCTTT.

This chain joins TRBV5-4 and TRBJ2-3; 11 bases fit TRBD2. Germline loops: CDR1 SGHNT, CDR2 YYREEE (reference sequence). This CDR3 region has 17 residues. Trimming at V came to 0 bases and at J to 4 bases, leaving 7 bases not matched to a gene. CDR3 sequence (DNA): TGTGCCAGCAGCTTGGGGGGACTAGCGGCCGGGGCAGATACGCAGTATTTT. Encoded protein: CASSLGGLAAGADTQYF.

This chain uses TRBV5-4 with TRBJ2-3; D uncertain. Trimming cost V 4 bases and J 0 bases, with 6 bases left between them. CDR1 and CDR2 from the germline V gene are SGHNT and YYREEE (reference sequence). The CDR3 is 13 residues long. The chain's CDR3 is CASSIDSTDTQYF. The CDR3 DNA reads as TGTGCCAGCAGCATAGATAGCACAGATACGCAGTATTTT.

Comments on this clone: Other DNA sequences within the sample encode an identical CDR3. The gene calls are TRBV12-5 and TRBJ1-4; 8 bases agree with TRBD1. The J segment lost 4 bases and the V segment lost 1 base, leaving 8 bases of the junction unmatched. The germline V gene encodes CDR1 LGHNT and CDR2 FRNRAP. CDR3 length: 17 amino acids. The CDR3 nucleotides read TGTGCTAGTGGTTTGGGACAGGGGAGCGTCAATAATGAAAAACTGTTTTTT. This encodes CASGLGQGSVNNEKLFF.

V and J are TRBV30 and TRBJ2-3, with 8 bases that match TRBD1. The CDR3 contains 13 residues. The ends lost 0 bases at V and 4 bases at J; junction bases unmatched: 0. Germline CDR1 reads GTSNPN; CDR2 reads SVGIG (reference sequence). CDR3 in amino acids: CAWSVQGADTQYF. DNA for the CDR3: TGTGCCTGGAGTGTACAGGGGGCAGATACGCAGTATTTT.

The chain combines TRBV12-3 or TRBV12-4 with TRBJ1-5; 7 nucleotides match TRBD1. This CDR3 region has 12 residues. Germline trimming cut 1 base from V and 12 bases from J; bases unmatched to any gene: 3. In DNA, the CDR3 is TGTGCCAGCAGTTTAGGACAGGGAGGCCAGCATTTT. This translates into CASSLGQGGQHF.

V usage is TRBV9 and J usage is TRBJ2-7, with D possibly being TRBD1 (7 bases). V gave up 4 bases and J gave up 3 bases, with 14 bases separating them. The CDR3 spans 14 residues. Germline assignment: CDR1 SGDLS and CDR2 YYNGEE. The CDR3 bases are TGTGCCAGCAGCCAGGGGGGAGCCTACTACGAGCAGTACTTC. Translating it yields CASSQGGAYYEQYF.